This T cell receptor beta chain derives from a study of CD8+ T cells in alopecia areata. In the case of this clone: Antigen: not known.

RNA was extracted and reverse transcribed into cDNA as the sequencing template. Clones were read by immunoSEQ multiplex PCR, and TCRdb kept only the in-frame ones, dropping some. This sample has about 120,000 clones, with over 60% found just once. From PBMCs, CD4+ and CD8+ T cells were sorted. Overall study results and limits: Affected scalp, especially in alopecia totalis/universalis, had a higher clonality than normal scalp did. Scalp repertoires also include resident alphabeta T cells from normal skin.

The ends were cut back, 0 bases at V and 4 bases at J, with 9 bases in the middle. The CDR3 loop spans 14 amino acids. Germline V gene lookup returns CDR1 MNHEY and CDR2 SVGAGI. The sample was CD4+ T cells sorted from blood. The chain employs TRBV6-5 and TRBJ1-2; D uncertain. The sequence was collected from a human donor in good health. CDR3 amino acids: CASSYSPGFYGYTF. In DNA, the CDR3 is TGTGCCAGCAGTTACTCGCCGGGGTTCTATGGCTACACCTTC.